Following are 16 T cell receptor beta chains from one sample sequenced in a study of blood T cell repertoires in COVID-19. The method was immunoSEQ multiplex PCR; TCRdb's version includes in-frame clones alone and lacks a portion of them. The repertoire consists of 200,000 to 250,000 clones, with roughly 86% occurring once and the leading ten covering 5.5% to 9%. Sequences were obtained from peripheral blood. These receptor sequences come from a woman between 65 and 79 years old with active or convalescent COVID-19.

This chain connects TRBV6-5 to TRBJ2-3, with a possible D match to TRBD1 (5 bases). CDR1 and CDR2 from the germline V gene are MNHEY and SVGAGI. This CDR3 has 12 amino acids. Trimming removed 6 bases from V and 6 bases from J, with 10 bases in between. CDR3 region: CASSRAPDTQYF. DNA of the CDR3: TGTGCCAGCAGCAGGGCCCCTGATACGCAGTATTTT.

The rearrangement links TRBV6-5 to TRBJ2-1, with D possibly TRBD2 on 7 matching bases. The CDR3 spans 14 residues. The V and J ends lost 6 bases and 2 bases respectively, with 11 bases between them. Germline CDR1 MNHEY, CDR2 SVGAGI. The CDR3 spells CASRGGGTYNEQFF. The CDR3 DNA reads TGTGCCAGCAGGGGAGGGGGGACCTACAATGAGCAGTTCTTC.

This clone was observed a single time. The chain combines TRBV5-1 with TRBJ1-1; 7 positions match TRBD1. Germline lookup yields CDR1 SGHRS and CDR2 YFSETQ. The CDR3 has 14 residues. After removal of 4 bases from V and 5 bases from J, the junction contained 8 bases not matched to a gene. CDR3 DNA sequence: TGCGCCAGCAGCACCCGACAGGGAGGTACTGAAGCTTTCTTT. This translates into CASSTRQGGTEAFF.

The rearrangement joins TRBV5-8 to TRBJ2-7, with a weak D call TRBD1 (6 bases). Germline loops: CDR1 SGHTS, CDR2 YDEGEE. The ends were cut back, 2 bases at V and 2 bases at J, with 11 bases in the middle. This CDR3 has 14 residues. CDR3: CASSFTGPPYEQYF. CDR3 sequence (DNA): TGTGCCAGCAGCTTCACAGGGCCCCCCTACGAGCAGTACTTC. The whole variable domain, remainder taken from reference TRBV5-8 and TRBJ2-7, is EAGVTQSPTHLIKTRGQQATLRCSPISGHTSVYWYQQALGLGLQFLLWYDEGEERNRGNFPPRFSGRQFPNYSSELNVNALELEDSALYLCASSFTGPPYEQYFGPGTRLTVT.

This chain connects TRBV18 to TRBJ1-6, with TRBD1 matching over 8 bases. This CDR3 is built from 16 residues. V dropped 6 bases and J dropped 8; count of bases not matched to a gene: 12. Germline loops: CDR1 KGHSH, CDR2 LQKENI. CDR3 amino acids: CASSPTGGLSDSPLHF. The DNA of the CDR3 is TGTGCCAGCTCGCCCACAGGGGGTCTCTCTGATTCACCCCTCCACTTT.

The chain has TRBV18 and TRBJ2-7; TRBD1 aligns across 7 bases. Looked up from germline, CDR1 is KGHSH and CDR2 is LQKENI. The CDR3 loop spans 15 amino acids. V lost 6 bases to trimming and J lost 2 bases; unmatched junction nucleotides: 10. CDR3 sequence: CASSYRTGSTYEQYF. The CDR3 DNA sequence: TGTGCCAGCTCCTACCGGACAGGAAGTACCTACGAGCAGTACTTC.

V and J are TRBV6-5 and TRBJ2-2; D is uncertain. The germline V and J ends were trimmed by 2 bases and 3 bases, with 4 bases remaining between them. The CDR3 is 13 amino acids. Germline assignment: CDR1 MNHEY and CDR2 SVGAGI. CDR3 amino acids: CASSYEDTGELFF. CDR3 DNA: TGTGCCAGCAGTTACGAGGACACCGGGGAGCTGTTTTTT.

CDR3 nucleotides: TGTGCCAGCAGCCCGACAGGGAATTCACCCCTCCACTTT. Its protein is CASSPTGNSPLHF. V and J are TRBV11-3 and TRBJ1-6, with 7 bases identical to TRBD1. Germline CDR1 reads SGHNT; CDR2 reads YENEEA. This CDR3 region has 13 residues. V shed 5 bases, J shed 7 bases, and the junction held 2 bases outside the gene matches.

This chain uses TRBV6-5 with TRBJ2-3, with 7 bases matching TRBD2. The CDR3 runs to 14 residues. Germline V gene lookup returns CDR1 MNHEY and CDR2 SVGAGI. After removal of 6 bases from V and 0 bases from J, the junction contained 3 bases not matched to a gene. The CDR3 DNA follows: TGTGCCAGCAGGAGCGGGGATAGCACAGATACGCAGTATTTT. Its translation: CASRSGDSTDTQYF.

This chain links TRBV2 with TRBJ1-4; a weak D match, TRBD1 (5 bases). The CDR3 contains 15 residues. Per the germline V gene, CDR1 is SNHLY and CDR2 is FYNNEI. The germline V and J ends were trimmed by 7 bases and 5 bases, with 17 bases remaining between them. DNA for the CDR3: TGTGCCAGCATCCGAGACACGGGGGTAAATGAAAAACTGTTTTTT. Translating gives CASIRDTGVNEKLFF.

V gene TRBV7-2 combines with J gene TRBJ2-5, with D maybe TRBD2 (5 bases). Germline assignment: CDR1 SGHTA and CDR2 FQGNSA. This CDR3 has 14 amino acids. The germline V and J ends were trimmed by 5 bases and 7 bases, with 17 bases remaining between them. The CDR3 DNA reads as TGTGCCAGCAGCCGCTCAACTAGACTGGGGACCCAGTACTTC. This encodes CASSRSTRLGTQYF.

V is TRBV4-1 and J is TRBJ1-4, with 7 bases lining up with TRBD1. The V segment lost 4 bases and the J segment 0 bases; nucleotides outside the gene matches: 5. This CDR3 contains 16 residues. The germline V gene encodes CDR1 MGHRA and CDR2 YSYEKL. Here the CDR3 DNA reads TGCGCCAGCAGCCGCATAGACAGGGCAACTAATGAAAAACTGTTTTTT. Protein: CASSRIDRATNEKLFF.

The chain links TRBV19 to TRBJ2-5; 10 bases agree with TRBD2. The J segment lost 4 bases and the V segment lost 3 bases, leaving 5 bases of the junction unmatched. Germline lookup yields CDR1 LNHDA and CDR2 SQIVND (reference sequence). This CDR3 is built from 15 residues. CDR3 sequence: CASSMPSGGAETQYF. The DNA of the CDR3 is TGTGCCAGTAGTATGCCGAGCGGGGGGGCAGAGACCCAGTACTTC.

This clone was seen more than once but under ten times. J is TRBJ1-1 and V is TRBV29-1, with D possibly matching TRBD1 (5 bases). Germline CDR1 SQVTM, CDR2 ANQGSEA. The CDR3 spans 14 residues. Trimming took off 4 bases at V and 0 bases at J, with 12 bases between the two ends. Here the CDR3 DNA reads TGCAGCGTTGCCCAGACGACAGTGAACACTGAAGCTTTCTTT. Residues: CSVAQTTVNTEAFF.

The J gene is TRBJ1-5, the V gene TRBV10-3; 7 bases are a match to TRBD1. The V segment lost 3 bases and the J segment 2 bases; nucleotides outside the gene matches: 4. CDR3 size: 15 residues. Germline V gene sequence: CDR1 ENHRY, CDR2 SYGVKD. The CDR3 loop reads CAISEGGVGNQPQHF. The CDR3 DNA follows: TGTGCCATCAGTGAAGGGGGCGTCGGCAATCAGCCCCAGCATTTT.

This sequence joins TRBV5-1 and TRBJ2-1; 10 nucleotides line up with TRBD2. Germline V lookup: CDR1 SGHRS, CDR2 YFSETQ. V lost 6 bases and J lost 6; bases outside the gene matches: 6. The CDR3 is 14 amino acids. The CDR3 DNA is TGCGCCAGCAAGATACTAGCGGGGCTCAATGAGCAGTTCTTC. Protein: CASKILAGLNEQFF.